The TCR beta chain described here comes from a study of blood T cell repertoires in COVID-19. About the research overall: There were acute and convalescent COVID-19 samples, and they came from the United States, Italy and Spain. Sample material is recorded as cDNA or gDNA derived from T cells, B-cell-depleted T cells, or PBMCs.

The CDR3 has 11 amino acids. From germline, CDR1 is MNHEY and CDR2 SMNVEV (reference sequence). V was pared by 4 bases and J by 4 bases, with 4 bases between. In the authors' workflow: Reference gene primer amplification gave estimated nucleated cell counts. The protocol was immunoSEQ multiplex PCR, while the TCRdb copy is restricted to in-frame clones and leaves out a portion. V, J and clone size are taken as reported in that table, and D and trimming were inferred from the DNA itself. The sample has roughly 64,000 clones; roughly 88% are singletons. This clonotype was obtained from a woman aged 60-75 years with acute or convalescent COVID-19. Specimen: peripheral blood. V and J are TRBV27 and TRBJ1-1; no clear D gene. The chain's CDR3 is CASSSVTEAFF. The CDR3 DNA follows: TGTGCCAGCAGTTCCGTCACTGAAGCTTTCTTT.